These 17 T cell receptor beta chains share one sample of origin, sequenced in a study of blood T cell repertoires in COVID-19. The data were produced by immunoSEQ multiplex PCR, yet TCRdb's version contains in-frame clones alone and is incomplete. Among around 250,000 clones, about 88% were seen once, and the ten largest hold roughly 4%. Specimen: peripheral blood. The receptors derive from a man between 18 and 29 years old with active or convalescent COVID-19.

This clone was found once. The J gene is TRBJ2-7, the V gene TRBV7-8; TRBD2 aligns across 10 bases. CDR3 length: 18 residues. Trimming removed 7 bases from V and 4 bases from J; junction bases left unmatched: 19. Per the germline V gene, CDR1 is SGHVS and CDR2 is FQNEAQ. The CDR3, as DNA: TGTGCCAGCACCATCCGGCCTAGCGGGAGCAAAGTCGTTTACGAGCAGTACTTC. It specifies CASTIRPSGSKVVYEQYF.

The V call is TRBV18, the J call TRBJ1-1, with D perhaps TRBD1 (5 bases). Deletions cut 5 bases from V and 2 bases from J, with 6 bases between. This CDR3 is 12 amino acids long. Looked up from germline, CDR1 is KGHSH and CDR2 is LQKENI. CDR3 in amino acids: CASSTGNTEAFF. For the CDR3, the DNA is TGTGCCAGCTCAACAGGCAACACTGAAGCTTTCTTT.

The chain carries TRBV5-6 and TRBJ1-3, with TRBD1 identical over 9 bases. This CDR3 comprises 15 residues. Germline CDR1 reads SGHDT; CDR2 reads YYEEEE. With 2 bases clipped from V and 9 bases from J, the junction kept 9 bases outside the gene matches. CDR3 sequence reads: CASSFRDRVSATIYF. The CDR3 bases are TGTGCCAGCAGCTTCCGGGACAGGGTTTCTGCCACCATATATTTT.

The chain joins TRBV6-5 to TRBJ2-3; D is ambiguous. There are 16 residues in the CDR3. CDR1 and CDR2 (germline): MNHEY, SVGAGI. The V end was cut by 4 bases, the J end by 0 bases, with 14 bases between. This CDR3 is CASSSSWARSTDTQYF. The CDR3 region has the DNA TGTGCCAGCAGTTCAAGTTGGGCGAGAAGCACAGATACGCAGTATTTT.

The chain joins TRBV5-1 to TRBJ1-6, with a possible D match to TRBD1 (5 bases). This CDR3 comprises 15 residues. Germline V CDR1 and CDR2: SGHRS, YFSETQ. Trimming took off 1 base at V and 6 bases at J, with 11 bases between the two ends. This CDR3 is CASSLRGVSNSPLHF. The CDR3 DNA reads as TGCGCCAGCAGCTTGCGGGGGGTGAGTAATTCACCCCTCCACTTT.

The chain combines TRBV6-5 with TRBJ2-1; D is perhaps TRBD1 (6 bases). The V gene's germline CDR1 is MNHEY and CDR2 SVGAGI. The V and J ends lost 6 bases and 10 bases respectively, with 13 bases between them. The CDR3 extends over 12 amino acids. The CDR3 here is CASSPSGGEQFF. CDR3 nucleotide sequence: TGTGCCAGCAGCCCGAGTGGGGGCGAGCAGTTCTTC.

This clone was seen just once. The J gene is TRBJ2-3, the V gene TRBV7-2, with a possible D match to TRBD2 (6 bases). V lost 1 base to trimming and J lost 1 base, with 9 bases between them. Germline lookup yields CDR1 SGHTA and CDR2 FQGNSA. There are 15 residues in the CDR3. The CDR3 DNA reads TGTGCCAGCAGCTTAGTCGCTAGCGGCACAGATACGCAGTATTTT. Protein product: CASSLVASGTDTQYF.

The chain employs TRBV15 and TRBJ1-5; D might be TRBD1 (6 bases). The CDR3 loop spans 12 amino acids. Trimming cost V 5 bases and J 7 bases, with 9 bases left between them. Germline V gene lookup returns CDR1 LNHNV and CDR2 YYDKDF (reference sequence). CDR3: CATSRRGQPQHF. The CDR3 DNA reads as TGTGCCACCAGCCGTAGGGGGCAGCCCCAGCATTTT.

The chain joins TRBV28 to TRBJ1-6; tentative D call: TRBD1 (5 bases). CDR1 and CDR2 from the germline V gene are MDHEN and SYDVKM. This CDR3 has 13 residues. Trimming took 10 bases from V and 7 from J, leaving 14 bases between them. As DNA, the CDR3 is TGTGCCACGTTACAGGAGACCAATTCACCCCTCCACTTT. Residues: CATLQETNSPLHF.

This chain joins TRBV7-9 and TRBJ2-5; 10 bases fit TRBD1. Unmatched junction bases numbered 9, after V lost 0 bases and J lost 5 bases. Germline CDR1 reads SEHNR; CDR2 reads FQNEAQ (reference sequence). The CDR3 runs 17 residues. The CDR3 sequence: CASSLARGQGKMETQYF. DNA of the CDR3: TGTGCCAGCAGCTTAGCCCGGGGACAGGGGAAAATGGAGACCCAGTACTTC.

The chain carries TRBV6-5 and TRBJ2-7; 8 positions match TRBD1. Germline lookup yields CDR1 MNHEY and CDR2 SVGAGI. The ends lost 5 bases at V and 3 bases at J; junction bases unmatched: 6. The length of the CDR3 is 14 residues. This CDR3 reads CASSPRQGRYEQYF. The CDR3 DNA reads TGTGCCAGCAGTCCCAGACAGGGGCGCTACGAGCAGTACTTC.

The rearrangement joins TRBV30 to TRBJ2-2; 11 bases map to TRBD2. The CDR3 is 16 amino acids. V lost 2 bases to trimming and J lost 7 bases; unmatched junction nucleotides: 9. The germline gives CDR1 GTSNPN, CDR2 SVGIG (reference sequence). CDR3 amino acids: CAWSLLAGGPYGELFF. In DNA, the CDR3 is TGTGCCTGGAGTTTGTTAGCGGGGGGGCCTTACGGGGAGCTGTTTTTT.

V and J are TRBV7-2 and TRBJ2-4, with 7 bases fitting TRBD1. CDR3 length: 16 amino acids. The V gene end was trimmed by 1 base and the J gene end by 4 bases; junction bases not matched to a gene: 7. CDR1 and CDR2 (germline): SGHTA, FQGNSA. CDR3: CASSLESQGVKNIQYF. The CDR3 region has the DNA TGTGCCAGCAGCTTAGAGAGTCAGGGGGTTAAAAACATTCAGTACTTC.

The gene calls are TRBV7-2 and TRBJ1-3; D call uncertain. Germline V gene lookup returns CDR1 SGHTA and CDR2 FQGNSA. V shed 4 bases and J shed 0 bases, with 10 bases lying between them. The CDR3 covers 15 residues. CDR3 nucleotide sequence: TGTGCCAGCAGCTACAGAGATTTCTCTGGAAACACCATATATTTT. It yields the protein CASSYRDFSGNTIYF. Combining the CDR3 with reference TRBV7-2 and TRBJ1-3 gives the whole variable domain GAGVSQSPSNKVTEKGKDVELRCDPISGHTALYWYRQSLGQGLEFLIYFQGNSAPDKSGLPSDRFSAERTGGSVSTLTIQRTQQEDSAVYLCASSYRDFSGNTIYFGEGSWLTVV.

The gene calls are TRBV3-1 (or the pseudogene TRBV3-2) and TRBJ1-1, with 8 nucleotides matching TRBD1. This CDR3 contains 14 residues. Losses at the gene ends were 3 bases for V and 7 bases for J; bases not matched to a gene: 7. Per germline, CDR1 LGHDT and CDR2 YNNKEL (reference sequence). The CDR3 is CASSQGSGQVEAFF. The DNA of the CDR3 is TGTGCCAGCAGCCAGGGATCGGGACAGGTTGAAGCTTTCTTT.

The gene calls are TRBV9 and TRBJ2-1; 8 positions agree with TRBD1. V lost 4 bases, J lost 8 bases, and 8 bases stayed unmatched. Germline V gene data show CDR1 as SGDLS and CDR2 as YYNGEE. CDR3 size: 14 residues. CDR3 sequence: CASSTGQGIDEQFF. The CDR3 region has the DNA TGTGCCAGCAGCACCGGACAGGGAATTGATGAGCAGTTCTTC.

The chain links TRBV7-2 to TRBJ2-2; 10 nucleotides line up with TRBD2. The junction had 16 bases not matched to a gene; V was cut back by 5 bases and J by 13 bases. Germline CDR1 reads SGHTA; CDR2 reads FQGNSA. The length of the CDR3 is 16 residues. CDR3 protein: CASSDPPGLATGGLFF. The DNA for the CDR3 is TGTGCCAGCAGCGATCCCCCGGGACTAGCGACCGGAGGGCTGTTTTTT.